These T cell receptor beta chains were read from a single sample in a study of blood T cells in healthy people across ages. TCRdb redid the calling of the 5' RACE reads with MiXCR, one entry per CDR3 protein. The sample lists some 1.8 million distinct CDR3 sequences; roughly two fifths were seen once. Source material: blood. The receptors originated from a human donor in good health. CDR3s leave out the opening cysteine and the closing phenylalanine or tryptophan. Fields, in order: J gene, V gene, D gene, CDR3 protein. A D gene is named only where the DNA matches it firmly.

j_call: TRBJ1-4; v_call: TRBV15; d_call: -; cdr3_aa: AARDGNEKLF
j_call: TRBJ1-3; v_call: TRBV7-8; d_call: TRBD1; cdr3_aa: ATGKDRAGNTIY
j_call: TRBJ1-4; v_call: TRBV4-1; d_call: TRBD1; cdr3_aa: ASSQEPLAGGHEKLF
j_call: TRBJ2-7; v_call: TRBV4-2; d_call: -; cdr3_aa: ASSQGIQGSYEQY
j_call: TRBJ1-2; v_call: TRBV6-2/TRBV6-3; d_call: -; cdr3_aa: ASRLRGWSHYGYT
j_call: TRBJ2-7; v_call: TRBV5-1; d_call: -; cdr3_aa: ASSLYQVGYEQY
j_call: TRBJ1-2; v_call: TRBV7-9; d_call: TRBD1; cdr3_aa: ASSFGQDSNYGYT
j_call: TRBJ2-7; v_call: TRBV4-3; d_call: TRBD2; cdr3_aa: ASSQTGTSGDYEQY
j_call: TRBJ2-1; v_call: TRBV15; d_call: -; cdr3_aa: ATSSNAQLFYNEQF
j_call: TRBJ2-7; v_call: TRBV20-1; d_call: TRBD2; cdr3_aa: SARDLVAGESYEQY
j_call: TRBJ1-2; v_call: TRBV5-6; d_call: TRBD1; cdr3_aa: ASSLDWGQGSVSGYT
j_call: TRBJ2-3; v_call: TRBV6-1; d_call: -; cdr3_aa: AMRAGTDTQY
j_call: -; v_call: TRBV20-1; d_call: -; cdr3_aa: SALGRAISYEQY
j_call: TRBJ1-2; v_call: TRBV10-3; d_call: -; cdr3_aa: AISEGQLDYGYT
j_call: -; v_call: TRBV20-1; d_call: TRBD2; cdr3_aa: SARDGSGGTSGEQY
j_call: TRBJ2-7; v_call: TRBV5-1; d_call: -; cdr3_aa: ASSPQGGGAYEQY
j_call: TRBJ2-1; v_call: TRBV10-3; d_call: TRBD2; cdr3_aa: AISGGPGLAFDGQF
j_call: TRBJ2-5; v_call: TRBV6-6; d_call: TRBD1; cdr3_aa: ASSYRGRLETQY
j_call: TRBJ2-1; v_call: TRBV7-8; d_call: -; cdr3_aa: ASSLGSLSYNEQF
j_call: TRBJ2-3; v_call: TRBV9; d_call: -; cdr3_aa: ASSGWGTNAPGDTQY
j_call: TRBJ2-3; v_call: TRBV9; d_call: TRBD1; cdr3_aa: ASSGGQGRTDTQY
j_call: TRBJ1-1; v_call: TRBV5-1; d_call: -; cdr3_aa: ASSPRRLGDTEAF
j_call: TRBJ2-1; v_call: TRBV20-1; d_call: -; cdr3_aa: SARTDPYNEQF
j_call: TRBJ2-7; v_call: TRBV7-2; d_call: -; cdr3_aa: ASSFRGGQGAGYSYEQY
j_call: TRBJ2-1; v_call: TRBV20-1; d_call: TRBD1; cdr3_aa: SAWKEDRGFDNEQF
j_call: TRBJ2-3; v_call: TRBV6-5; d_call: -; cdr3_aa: ASSYSGRDTQY
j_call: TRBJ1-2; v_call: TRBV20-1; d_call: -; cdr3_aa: SAIRQEGAYGYT
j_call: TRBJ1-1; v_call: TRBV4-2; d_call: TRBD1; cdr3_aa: ASSQRATGGRDTEAF
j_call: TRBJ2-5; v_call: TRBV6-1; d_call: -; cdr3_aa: ASSEREERTQY
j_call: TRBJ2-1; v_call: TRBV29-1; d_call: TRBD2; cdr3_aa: SVEVPGLANEQF
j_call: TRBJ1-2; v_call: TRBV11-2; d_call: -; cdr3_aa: AGNVGPAGRNGYT
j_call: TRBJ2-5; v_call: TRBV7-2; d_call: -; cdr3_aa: ASSLAISGQETQY
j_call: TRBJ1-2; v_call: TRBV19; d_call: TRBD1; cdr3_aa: ASAGQGKNYGYT
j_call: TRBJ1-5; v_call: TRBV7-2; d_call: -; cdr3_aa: ASGHPSGGEQPQH
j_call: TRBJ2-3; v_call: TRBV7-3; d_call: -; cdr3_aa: ASSLGGAIRDTQY
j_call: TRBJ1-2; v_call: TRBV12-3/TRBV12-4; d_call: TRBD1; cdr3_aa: ASRPGQDYGYT
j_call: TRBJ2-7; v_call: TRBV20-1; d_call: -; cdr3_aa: SARDLRGADEQY
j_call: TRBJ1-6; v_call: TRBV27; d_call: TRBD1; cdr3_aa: ASSLEIPGTDSYNSPLH
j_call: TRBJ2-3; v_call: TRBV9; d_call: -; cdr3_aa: ASSATQGLNARADTQY
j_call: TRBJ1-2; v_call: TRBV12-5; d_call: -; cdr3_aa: ASSWALLYGYT
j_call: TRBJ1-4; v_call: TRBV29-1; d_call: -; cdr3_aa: SVNVYANEKLF
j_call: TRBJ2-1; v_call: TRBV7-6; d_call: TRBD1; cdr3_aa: ASSLFSGTGFYNEQF
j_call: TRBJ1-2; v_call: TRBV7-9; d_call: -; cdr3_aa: ASSLSSGSVYGYT
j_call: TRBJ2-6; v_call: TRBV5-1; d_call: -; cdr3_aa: ASSLEGHRANVLT
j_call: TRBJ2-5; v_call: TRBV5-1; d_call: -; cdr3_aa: ASSLAEASAETQY
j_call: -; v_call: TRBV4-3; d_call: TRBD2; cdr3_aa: ASSQDGAGGLYEQY
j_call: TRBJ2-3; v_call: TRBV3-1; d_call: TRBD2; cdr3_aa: ASSQEETSGATDTQY
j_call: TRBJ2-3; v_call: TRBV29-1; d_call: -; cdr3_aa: SVLTGRTDTQY